This T cell receptor beta chain was sequenced for a study of blood T cell repertoires in COVID-19 (dated by TCRdb to between 2020 and 2021). Concerning the study at large: Samples from collaborators originated in the United States, Italy and Spain and spanned both the acute and convalescent phases of COVID-19. Samples came from the ongoing ImmuneRACE study (first 160 participants) plus 1,254 subjects from 6 global collaborators. The sample metadata nearly always contained a de-identified subject ID, COVID-19 status, age in years and sex. The dataset comprised deeply sampled blood TCRbeta repertoires from subjects exposed to, actively infected with, or recovered from COVID-19. The repertoires were released in a freely available public database intended as a resource for research on the immune response to SARS-CoV-2. Where HLA class I and class II types were available, the types were taken from metadata supplied by the sample provider, not from assay-based typing. The material from the prospective study consisted of cDNA or gDNA derived from T cells, B-cell-depleted T cells, or PBMCs.

TCRbeta CDR3 regions were amplified from genomic DNA by means of the immunoSEQ Assay, a bias-controlled multiplex PCR. The published analysis was carried out like this. Within the assay, amplification of reference gene primers was used to estimate how many nucleated cells each sample contained. To quantify the absolute abundance of each unique TCRbeta CDR3 rearrangement, sequence reads were collapsed and filtered. For each sample, productive Simpson clonality was calculated as the square root of Simpson's diversity index over productive rearrangements. In TCRdb, the immuneACCESS table is reduced to in-frame sequences with V and J assigned. These tables do not hold every clone; where another copy was compared, an unresolved V gene accounts for under half, and the others remain unexplained. That table gives V, J and clone size, and the DNA gave D and trimming. Counted in this sample were 60,000 to 90,000 clones; 90% of them appeared once. The ten top clones hold 0.75% to 0.8% of the sample.

Collaborating institutions collected whole blood in K2EDTA tubes following their own protocols. For TCRbeta analysis, collaborator samples were shipped as frozen whole blood, as isolated PBMCs, or as DNA extracted from either sample type. Comments on this clone: Its binding antigen is unknown. The sample holds no much larger clone one base away, and base qualities are not on file.

Broader findings and caveats from the paper: The quantity of clinical and demographic metadata differed by source and by participant and was supplied without curation.

The sample consisted of peripheral blood. This sequence originates from a woman at least 80 years old with acute or convalescent COVID-19.

Here is the DNA: TGCGCCAGCAGCCCGGACGCGGGAAGCGCGCCCCAGCATTTT. Translated, it gives CASSPDAGSAPQHF. Here the chain combines TRBV5-1 and TRBJ1-5; no D gene call is confident. Trimming at the junction amounts to 4 bases on V and 9 bases on J, and the germline ends lie 17 bases apart. The CDR3 starts with the cysteine, ends with the phenylalanine, and has 14 residues. Kept here is only the CDR3 DNA, which spans 42 bases and is read in frame from base 1. Sequences SGHRS (CDR1) and YFSETQ (CDR2) are obtained from the germline V gene.